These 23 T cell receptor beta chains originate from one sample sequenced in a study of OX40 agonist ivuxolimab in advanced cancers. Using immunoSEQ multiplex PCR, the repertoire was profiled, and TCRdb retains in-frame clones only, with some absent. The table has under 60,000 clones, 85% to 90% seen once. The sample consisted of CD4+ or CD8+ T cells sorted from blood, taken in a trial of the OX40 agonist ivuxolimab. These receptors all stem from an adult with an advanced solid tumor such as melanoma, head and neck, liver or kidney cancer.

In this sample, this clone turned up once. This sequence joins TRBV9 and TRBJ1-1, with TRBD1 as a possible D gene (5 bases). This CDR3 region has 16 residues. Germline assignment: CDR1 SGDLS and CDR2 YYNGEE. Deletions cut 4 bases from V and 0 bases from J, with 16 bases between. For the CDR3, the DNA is TGTGCCAGCAGCCTCCTACTGGGGCGAATGAACACTGAAGCTTTCTTT. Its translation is CASSLLLGRMNTEAFF.

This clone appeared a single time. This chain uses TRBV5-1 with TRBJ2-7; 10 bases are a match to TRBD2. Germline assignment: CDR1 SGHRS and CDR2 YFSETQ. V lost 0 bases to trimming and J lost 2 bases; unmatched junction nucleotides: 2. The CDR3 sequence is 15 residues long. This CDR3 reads CASSLAAGGPYEQYF. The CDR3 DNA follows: TGCGCCAGCAGCTTGGCAGCGGGAGGGCCCTACGAGCAGTACTTC. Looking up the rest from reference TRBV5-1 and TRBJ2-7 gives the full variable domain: KAGVTQTPRYLIKTRGQQVTLSCSPISGHRSVSWYQQTPGQGLQFLFEYFSETQRNKGNFPGRFSGRQFSNSRSEMNVSTLELGDSALYLCASSLAAGGPYEQYFGPGTRLTVT.

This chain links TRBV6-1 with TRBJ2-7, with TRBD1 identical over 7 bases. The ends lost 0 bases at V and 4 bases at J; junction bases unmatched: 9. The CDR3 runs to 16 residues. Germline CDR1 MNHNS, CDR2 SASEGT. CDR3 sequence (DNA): TGTGCCAGCAGTGAAGCCGGGTTGACAGGGATGTACGAGCAGTACTTC. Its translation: CASSEAGLTGMYEQYF.

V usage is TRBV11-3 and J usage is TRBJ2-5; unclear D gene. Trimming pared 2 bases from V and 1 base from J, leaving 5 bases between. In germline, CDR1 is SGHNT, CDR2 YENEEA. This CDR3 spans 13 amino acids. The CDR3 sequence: CASSLHFQETQYF. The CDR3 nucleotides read TGTGCCAGCAGCTTACACTTCCAAGAGACCCAGTACTTC.

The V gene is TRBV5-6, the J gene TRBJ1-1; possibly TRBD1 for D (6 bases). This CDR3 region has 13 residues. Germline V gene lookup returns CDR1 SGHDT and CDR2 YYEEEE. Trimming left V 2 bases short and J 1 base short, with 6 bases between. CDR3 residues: CASSLGGNTEAFF. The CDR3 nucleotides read TGTGCCAGCAGCTTAGGGGGGAACACTGAAGCTTTCTTT. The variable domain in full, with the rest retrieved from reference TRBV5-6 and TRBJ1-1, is DAGVTQSPTHLIKTRGQQVTLRCSPKSGHDTVSWYQQALGQGPQFIFQYYEEEERQRGNFPDRFSGHQFPNYSSELNVNALLLGDSALYLCASSLGGNTEAFFGQGTRLTVV.

As DNA, the CDR3 is TGTGCCAGCAGCGTAGTAGCGGTAAGCACAGATACGCAGTATTTT. Its translation: CASSVVAVSTDTQYF. The J gene is TRBJ2-3, the V gene TRBV9; TRBD2 might be the D (6 bases). Germline CDR1 and CDR2: SGDLS and YYNGEE. The V end lost 0 bases, the J end lost 0 bases, and 8 bases lay between the germline ends. This CDR3 has 15 amino acids.

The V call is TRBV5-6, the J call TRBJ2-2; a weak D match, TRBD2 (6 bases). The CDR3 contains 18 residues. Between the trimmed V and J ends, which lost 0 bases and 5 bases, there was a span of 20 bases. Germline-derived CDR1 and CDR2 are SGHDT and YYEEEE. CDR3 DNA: TGTGCCAGCAGCTTGGTGGGCGGGACGAGAACGGGGACCGGGGAGCTGTTTTTT. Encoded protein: CASSLVGGTRTGTGELFF.

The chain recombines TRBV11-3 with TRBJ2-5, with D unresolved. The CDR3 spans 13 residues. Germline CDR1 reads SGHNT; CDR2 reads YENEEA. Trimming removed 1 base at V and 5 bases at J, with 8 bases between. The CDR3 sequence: CASSLGTPETQYF. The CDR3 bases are TGTGCCAGCAGCTTAGGGACCCCCGAGACCCAGTACTTC.

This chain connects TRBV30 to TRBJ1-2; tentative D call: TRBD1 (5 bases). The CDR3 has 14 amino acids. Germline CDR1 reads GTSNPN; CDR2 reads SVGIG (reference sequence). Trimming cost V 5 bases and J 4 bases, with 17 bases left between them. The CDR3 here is CAWGAGSGVYGYTF. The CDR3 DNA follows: TGTGCCTGGGGGGCAGGGTCCGGAGTCTATGGCTACACCTTC.

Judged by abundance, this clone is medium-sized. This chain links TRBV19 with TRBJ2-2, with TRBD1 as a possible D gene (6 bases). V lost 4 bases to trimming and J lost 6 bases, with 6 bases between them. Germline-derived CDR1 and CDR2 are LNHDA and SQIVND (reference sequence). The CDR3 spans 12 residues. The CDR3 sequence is CASSTGAGELFF. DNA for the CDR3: TGTGCCAGTAGTACAGGGGCCGGGGAGCTGTTTTTT.

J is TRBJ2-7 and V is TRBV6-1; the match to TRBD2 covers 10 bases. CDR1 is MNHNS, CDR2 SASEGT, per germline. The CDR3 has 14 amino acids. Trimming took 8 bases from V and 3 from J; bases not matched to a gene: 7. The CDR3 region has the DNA TGTGCCAGCCAACTGGGACTAGCGTACTACGAGCAGTACTTC. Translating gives CASQLGLAYYEQYF.

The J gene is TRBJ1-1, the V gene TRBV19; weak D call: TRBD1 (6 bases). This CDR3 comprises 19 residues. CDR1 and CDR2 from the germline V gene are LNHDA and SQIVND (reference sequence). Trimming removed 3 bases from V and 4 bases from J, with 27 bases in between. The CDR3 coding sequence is TGTGCCAGTAGTATCCAATTTGCCGGGAGGGGGGAAGGGGGCACTGAAGCTTTCTTT. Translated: CASSIQFAGRGEGGTEAFF.

CDR3 in amino acids: CASSQEERVSRKTDTQYF. The CDR3 region has the DNA TGTGCCAGCAGCCAAGAGGAAAGGGTTAGCAGGAAAACGGATACGCAGTATTTT. The chain uses TRBV4-2 and TRBJ2-3; D remains unclear. Germline CDR1 is LGHNA and CDR2 is YNFKEQ. V dropped 0 bases and J dropped 6 bases, with 22 bases sitting between them. The length of the CDR3 is 18 residues.

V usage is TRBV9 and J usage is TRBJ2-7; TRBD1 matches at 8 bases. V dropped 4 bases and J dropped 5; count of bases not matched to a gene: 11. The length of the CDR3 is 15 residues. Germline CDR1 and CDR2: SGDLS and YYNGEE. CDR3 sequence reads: CASSPDLGQVNEQYF. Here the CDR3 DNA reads TGTGCCAGCAGCCCGGACCTGGGACAGGTTAACGAGCAGTACTTC.

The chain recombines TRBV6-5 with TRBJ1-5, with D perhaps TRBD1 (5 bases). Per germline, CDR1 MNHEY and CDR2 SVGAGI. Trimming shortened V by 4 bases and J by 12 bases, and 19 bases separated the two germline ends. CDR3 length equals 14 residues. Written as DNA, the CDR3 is TGTGCCAGCAGTTCATCGCCGAAGTCAGGGAGCCAGCATTTT. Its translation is CASSSSPKSGSQHF.

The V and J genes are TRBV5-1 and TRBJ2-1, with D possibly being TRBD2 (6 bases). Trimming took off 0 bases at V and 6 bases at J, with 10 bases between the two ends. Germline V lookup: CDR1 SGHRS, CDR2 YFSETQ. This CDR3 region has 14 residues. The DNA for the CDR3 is TGCGCCAGCAGCTTGGTGGCGGGACCCAATGAGCAGTTCTTC. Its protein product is CASSLVAGPNEQFF.

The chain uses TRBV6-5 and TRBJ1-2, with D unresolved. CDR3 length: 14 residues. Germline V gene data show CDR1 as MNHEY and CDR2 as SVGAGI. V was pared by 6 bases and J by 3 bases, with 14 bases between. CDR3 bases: TGTGCCAGCAGCCCAAGCCAGGTTCACTATGGCTACACCTTC. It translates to CASSPSQVHYGYTF.

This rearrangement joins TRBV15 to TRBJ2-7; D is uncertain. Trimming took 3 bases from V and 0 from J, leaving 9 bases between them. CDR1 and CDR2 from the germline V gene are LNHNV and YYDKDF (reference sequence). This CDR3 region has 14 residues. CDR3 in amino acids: CATSRTALSYEQYF. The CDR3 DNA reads TGTGCCACCAGCAGGACTGCGCTCTCCTACGAGCAGTACTTC.

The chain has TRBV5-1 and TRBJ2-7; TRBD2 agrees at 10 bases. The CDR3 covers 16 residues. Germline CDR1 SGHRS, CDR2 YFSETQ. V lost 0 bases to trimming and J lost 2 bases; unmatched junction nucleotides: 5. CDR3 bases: TGCGCCAGCAGCTTGGACCCGGGACTAGCGACCTACGAGCAGTACTTC. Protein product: CASSLDPGLATYEQYF.

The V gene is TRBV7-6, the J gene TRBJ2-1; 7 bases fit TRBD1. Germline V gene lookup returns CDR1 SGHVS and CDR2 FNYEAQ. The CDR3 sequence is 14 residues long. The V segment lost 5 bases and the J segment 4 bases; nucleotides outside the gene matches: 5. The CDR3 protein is CASSEGQAYNEQFF. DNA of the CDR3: TGTGCCAGCAGCGAAGGACAGGCTTACAATGAGCAGTTCTTC.

The CDR3 DNA is TGTGCCAGCAGCTTGGGACCGGAGTCGGGGGAGCTGTTTTTT. This translates into CASSLGPESGELFF. This chain uses TRBV5-4 with TRBJ2-2, with no clear D. The CDR3 has 14 residues. The germline V and J ends were trimmed by 0 bases and 8 bases, with 11 bases remaining between them. Germline CDR1 SGHNT, CDR2 YYREEE (reference sequence).

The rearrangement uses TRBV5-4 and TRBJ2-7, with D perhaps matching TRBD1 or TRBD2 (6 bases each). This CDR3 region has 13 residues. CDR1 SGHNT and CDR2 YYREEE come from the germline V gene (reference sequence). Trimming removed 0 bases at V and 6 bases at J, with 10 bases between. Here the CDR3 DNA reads TGTGCCAGCAGCTTGGCCGGGGGCGTCGAGCAGTACTTC. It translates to CASSLAGGVEQYF.

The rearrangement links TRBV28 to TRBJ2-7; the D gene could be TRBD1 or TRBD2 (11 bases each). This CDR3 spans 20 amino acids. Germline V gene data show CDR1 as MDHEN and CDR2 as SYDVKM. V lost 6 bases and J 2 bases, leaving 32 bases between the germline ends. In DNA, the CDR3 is TGTGCCAGCAGGTCGACCGGGACAGGGGGTTCTAGCGGGAGGCCCTACGAGCAGTACTTC. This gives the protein CASRSTGTGGSSGRPYEQYF.